These 3 T cell receptor beta chains share one sample of origin, sequenced in a study of siplizumab effects on memory and regulatory T cells. The protocol was immunoSEQ multiplex PCR, while the TCRdb copy is restricted to in-frame clones and leaves out a portion. Among around 100,000 clones listed, approximately 94% were seen once. Sequencing input: non-Treg CD4+ T cells sorted from blood. Every receptor here comes from a human donor in good health.

Worth noting for this clone: The junction does not match germline at one end; this may be a read error. The chain carries TRBV7-7 and TRBJ2-7; the D call may be TRBD1 or TRBD2 (5 bases each). The length of the CDR3 is 14 residues. Germline V gene data show CDR1 as SSHAT and CDR2 as FNYEAQ (reference sequence). CDR3 region: CASSQFADSGEQYF. CDR3 in DNA: TGTGCTAGCAGCCAATTTGCTGACAGCGGCGAGCAGTACTTC.

This clone was seen more than once but under ten times. The genes are TRBV7-3 and TRBJ2-2; no clear D. CDR3 length: 14 amino acids. Germline lookup yields CDR1 SGHTA and CDR2 FQGTGA. The V end lost 2 bases, the J end lost 6 bases, and 10 bases lay between the germline ends. The CDR3 protein is CASSLAKKAGELFF. The CDR3 DNA follows: TGTGCCAGCAGCTTAGCCAAGAAGGCCGGGGAGCTGTTTTTT.

V and J are TRBV29-1 and TRBJ2-3, with unresolved D. Germline V gives CDR1 SQVTM, CDR2 ANQGSEA. The CDR3 sequence is 11 residues long. Trimming left V 5 bases short and J 1 base short, with 4 bases between. The CDR3 bases are TGCAGCGTTCTGGGCACAGATACGCAGTATTTT. Amino acid sequence: CSVLGTDTQYF.